This entry lists 24 T cell receptor beta chains sequenced from one sample in a study of CD8 T cells in ankylosing spondylitis. Findings of the study overall: Seemingly characteristic of ankylosing spondylitis blood was a TCR beta motif consisting of several highly homologous variants.

TCRdb independently ran MiXCR on the 5' RACE reads; one entry per CDR3 protein. The sample includes over 700,000 distinct CDR3 sequences, around 20% of them seen just once. For these TCRs, the target antigens are not known. The specimen was blood, either unsorted or a sorted T cell fraction (not recorded which). Receptor source: a male donor with ankylosing spondylitis.

The chain uses TRBV6-1 and TRBJ2-1; 13 bases map to TRBD2. This CDR3 comprises 18 residues. J gave up 0 bases and V 7 bases, and 9 bases lay outside the gene matches. Germline values: CDR1 MNHNS, CDR2 SASEGT. CDR3 in amino acids: CASIRLAGGLSSYNEQFF. The CDR3 region has the DNA TGTGCCAGCATTCGACTAGCGGGAGGCCTGAGCTCCTACAATGAGCAGTTCTTC.

This clonotype occurred many times. J is TRBJ1-4 and V is TRBV12-3 or TRBV12-4, with D hard to call. The length of the CDR3 is 16 residues. V shed 5 bases and J shed 5 bases, with 18 bases lying between them. The CDR3 nucleotides are TGTGCCAGCAGTCCGCGGGGAGGACGGGGAAATGAAAAACTGTTTTTT. Translation: CASSPRGGRGNEKLFF.

This clonotype was counted a few times. The chain carries TRBV6-2 or TRBV6-3 and TRBJ2-1; D gene unclear. The CDR3 sequence is 15 residues long. Germline-derived CDR1 and CDR2 are MNHEY and SVGEGT. Trimming took 7 bases from V and 2 from J, leaving 15 bases between them. Here the CDR3 reads CASKIRAETYNEQFF. CDR3 coding DNA: TGTGCCAGCAAGATTAGGGCGGAGACCTACAATGAGCAGTTCTTC.

CDR3 bases: TGCAGCGTTGTAGGGGCCGAGAGTGAGAACACTGAAGCTTTCTTT. Encoded protein: CSVVGAESENTEAFF. The V call is TRBV29-1, the J call TRBJ1-1; a weak D match, TRBD1 (5 bases). CDR3 length equals 15 residues. The germline V gene encodes CDR1 SQVTM and CDR2 ANQGSEA. V was cut by 4 bases and J by 1 base, with 16 bases left in between.

This clonotype was found a few times. J is TRBJ2-1 and V is TRBV9; a possible D gene is TRBD2 (6 bases). V gave up 4 bases and J gave up 5 bases, with 22 bases separating them. The V gene's germline CDR1 is SGDLS and CDR2 YYNGEE. The CDR3 consists of 17 residues. DNA of the CDR3: TGTGCCAGCAGCTCGACGACGTGGCAGCGGGCAAACAATGAGCAGTTCTTC. Translating it yields CASSSTTWQRANNEQFF.

The chain uses TRBV20-1 and TRBJ2-7; D remains ambiguous. The CDR3 is made up of 13 amino acids. Between the trimmed V and J ends, which lost 5 bases and 3 bases, there was a span of 14 bases. Germline V gives CDR1 DFQATT, CDR2 SNEGSKA (reference sequence). Written as DNA, the CDR3 is TGCAGTGCTGCCAACCCAGAAGTCTACGAGCAGTACTTC. Translated, it gives CSAANPEVYEQYF.

This CDR3 reads CSVLNQHLNGYTF. The DNA for the CDR3 is TGCAGCGTCCTGAATCAACATCTAAATGGCTACACCTTC. This rearrangement joins TRBV29-1 to TRBJ1-2; D call uncertain. Germline values: CDR1 SQVTM, CDR2 ANQGSEA. The CDR3 extends over 13 amino acids. The ends were cut back, 6 bases at V and 6 bases at J, with 17 bases in the middle.

The rearrangement joins TRBV9 to TRBJ2-7; D is perhaps TRBD2 (6 bases). CDR1 is SGDLS, CDR2 YYNGEE, per germline. The CDR3 extends over 15 amino acids. V was cut by 0 bases and J by 2 bases, with 12 bases left in between. The CDR3 DNA is TGTGCCAGCAGCGTAGGAGGAGGGCCCGCCTACGAGCAGTACTTC. Translated, it gives CASSVGGGPAYEQYF.

V and J are TRBV12-3 or TRBV12-4 and TRBJ2-7; 7 bases fit TRBD2. The CDR3 length is 15 residues. Unmatched junction bases numbered 16, after V lost 6 bases and J lost 8 bases. As DNA, the CDR3 is TGTGCCAGCAGACCCGGGGGGTTAAACATTGGAAAGCAGTACTTC. Translated, it gives CASRPGGLNIGKQYF.

V gene TRBV2 combines with J gene TRBJ1-2; 9 bases line up with TRBD1. V lost 11 bases, J lost 6 bases, and 4 bases stayed unmatched. CDR1 and CDR2 (germline): SNHLY, FYNNEI. CDR3 length equals 11 residues. CDR3 residues: CAVRDRDGYTF. CDR3 bases: TGTGCCGTCCGGGACAGGGATGGCTACACCTTC.

This chain uses TRBV20-1 with TRBJ2-3; D might be TRBD1 (6 bases). The V gene's germline CDR1 is DFQATT and CDR2 SNEGSKA (reference sequence). The CDR3 is 16 residues long. V was cut by 4 bases and J by 0 bases, with 17 bases left in between. CDR3 sequence reads: CSATAGASRSTDTQYF. The CDR3 DNA sequence: TGCAGTGCTACCGCAGGGGCTAGCCGTAGCACAGATACGCAGTATTTT.

This sequence joins TRBV11-1 and TRBJ1-2, with 8 positions matching TRBD1. The germline CDR1 and CDR2 sequences are SGHAT and FQDESV (reference sequence). The CDR3 has 11 amino acids. The junction had 6 bases not matched to a gene; V was cut back by 10 bases and J by 8 bases. In DNA, the CDR3 is TGTGCCATCCGGACAGGGATCGGCTACACCTTC. It is translated as CAIRTGIGYTF. Looking up the rest from reference TRBV11-1 and TRBJ1-2 gives the full variable domain: EAEVAQSPRYKITEKSQAVAFWCDPISGHATLYWYRQILGQGPELLVQFQDESVVDDSQLPKDRFSAERLKGVDSTLKIQPAELGDSAMYLCAIRTGIGYTFGSGTRLTVV.

This rearrangement joins TRBV29-1 to TRBJ1-1; maybe TRBD1 (6 bases). V dropped 4 bases and J dropped 0 bases, with 15 bases sitting between them. The CDR3 runs to 15 residues. CDR1 is SQVTM, CDR2 ANQGSEA, per germline. CDR3 in DNA: TGCAGCGTTGTGAGGCAGGGGCTAATGAACACTGAAGCTTTCTTT. Its translation: CSVVRQGLMNTEAFF. Full variable domain (outside the CDR3, taken from reference TRBV29-1 and TRBJ1-1): SAVISQKPSRDICQRGTSLTIQCQVDSQVTMMFWYRQQPGQSLTLIATANQGSEATYESGFVIDKFPISRPNLTFSTLTVSNMSPEDSSIYLCSVVRQGLMNTEAFFGQGTRLTVV.

This clonotype was recorded many times. The chain links TRBV24-1 to TRBJ2-1; D might be TRBD1 (5 bases). CDR3 length: 15 amino acids. Looked up from germline, CDR1 is KGHDR and CDR2 is SFDVKD. The V gene lost 3 bases and the J gene lost 0 bases, with 8 bases spanning the gap. CDR3 residues: CATSDARDSYNEQFF. The CDR3 region has the DNA TGTGCCACCAGTGATGCCAGGGACTCCTACAATGAGCAGTTCTTC.

The chain recombines TRBV2 with TRBJ1-2, with D perhaps TRBD1 (5 bases). CDR3 length: 12 residues. Germline loops: CDR1 SNHLY, CDR2 FYNNEI. V was shortened by 6 bases and J by 8 bases, with 13 bases between the two germline ends. CDR3 bases: TGTGCCAGCAGCCCCGACAGAGCCGGCTACACCTTC. Its translation is CASSPDRAGYTF.

This clonotype was counted at least ten times. Written as DNA, the CDR3 is TGCGCCAGCAGCTTGTTCGGGAGGAACACTGGAGAGACCCAGTACTTC. Translated: CASSLFGRNTGETQYF. V usage is TRBV5-1 and J usage is TRBJ2-5; TRBD2 matches at 7 bases. The germline CDR1 and CDR2 sequences are SGHRS and YFSETQ. The CDR3 runs 16 residues. V lost 1 base and J lost 4; bases outside the gene matches: 10. Together with reference TRBV5-1 and TRBJ2-5, the CDR3 gives the full variable domain: KAGVTQTPRYLIKTRGQQVTLSCSPISGHRSVSWYQQTPGQGLQFLFEYFSETQRNKGNFPGRFSGRQFSNSRSEMNVSTLELGDSALYLCASSLFGRNTGETQYFGPGTRLLVL.

This rearrangement joins TRBV3-1 to TRBJ2-7, with 12 bases lining up with TRBD2. The length of the CDR3 is 15 residues. Germline loops: CDR1 LGHDT, CDR2 YNNKEL (reference sequence). Trimming at V came to 4 bases and at J to 5 bases, leaving 6 bases not matched to a gene. Here the CDR3 DNA reads TGTGCCAGCAGCCCGAGGACTAGCGGGAATAACGAGCAGTACTTC. Its protein product is CASSPRTSGNNEQYF.

This clonotype has only a few counts. This chain uses TRBV12-3 or TRBV12-4 with TRBJ2-5; 7 bases are shared with TRBD1. V lost 6 bases and J lost 7; bases outside the gene matches: 11. CDR3 size: 14 residues. The CDR3 reads CASSQIQGSGTQYF. Here the CDR3 DNA reads TGTGCCAGCAGCCAAATACAGGGGAGCGGGACCCAGTACTTC.

The chain recombines TRBV12-3 or TRBV12-4 with TRBJ2-1; maybe TRBD2 (6 bases). The CDR3 is made up of 15 amino acids. Between the trimmed V and J ends, which lost 1 base and 6 bases, there was a span of 13 bases. CDR3 DNA sequence: TGTGCCAGCAGTTTAGGCGGGACCCTTGTCAATGAGCAGTTCTTC. The encoded protein is CASSLGGTLVNEQFF.

This clonotype appeared a few times. V is TRBV6-4 and J is TRBJ2-3; D gene unclear. Germline values: CDR1 MRHNA, CDR2 SNTAGT. V was clipped by 5 bases and J by 5 bases, with 14 bases between them. The CDR3 is 14 residues long. CDR3 in amino acids: CASSPLGSLDTQYF. CDR3 nucleotides: TGTGCCAGCAGTCCTCTCGGCTCACTAGATACGCAGTATTTT.

This clonotype turned up a few times. This chain connects TRBV5-6 to TRBJ1-5, with 11 bases that match TRBD1. V shed 4 bases, J shed 3 bases, and the junction held 3 bases outside the gene matches. The CDR3 runs 15 residues. The germline V gene has CDR1 SGHDT and CDR2 YYEEEE. The CDR3 nucleotides are TGTGCCAGCAGCAATGGACAGGGGGCCAATCAGCCCCAGCATTTT. Translating gives CASSNGQGANQPQHF.

CDR3 amino acids: CSASIGGSENEQFF. CDR3 DNA: TGCAGTGCCTCTATAGGGGGGAGTGAGAATGAGCAGTTCTTC. This chain links TRBV20-1 with TRBJ2-1; D might be TRBD1 or TRBD2, each matching 6 bases. The V end lost 6 bases, the J end lost 7 bases, and 19 bases lay between the germline ends. The CDR3 spans 14 residues. Germline V CDR1 and CDR2: DFQATT, SNEGSKA (reference sequence).

This rearrangement joins TRBV28 to TRBJ2-2; D gene ambiguous. The CDR3 runs to 15 residues. The V end was cut by 4 bases, the J end by 4 bases, with 13 bases between. Germline V gene sequence: CDR1 MDHEN, CDR2 SYDVKM. For the CDR3, the DNA is TGTGCCAGCAGTTCAGTAGCCCTTGGCACCGGGGAGCTGTTTTTT. Amino acid sequence: CASSSVALGTGELFF.

This clonotype has at least ten counts. CDR3 DNA sequence: TGCGCCAGCAGCTTGAGGGGTAGCGGAGATTCCTACGAGCAGTACTTC. It translates to CASSLRGSGDSYEQYF. The J gene is TRBJ2-7, the V gene TRBV5-1; maybe TRBD2 (6 bases). The CDR3 is 16 amino acids. V was shortened by 1 base and J by 1 base, with 15 bases between the two germline ends. Germline values: CDR1 SGHRS, CDR2 YFSETQ.